This T cell receptor beta chain was recovered during a study of cytomegalovirus exposure and HLA in healthy donors. Study-wide results and caveats: Most TCR beta V segments were productive about 87% or about 30% of the time in an earlier analysis. Accounts indicate the classifier identified cytomegalovirus status with strong specificity and sensitivity.

As concerns this clone: Antigen: not known.

Germline V gives CDR1 MNHEY, CDR2 SMNVEV (reference sequence). Trimming at V came to 3 bases and at J to 4 bases, leaving 0 bases not matched to a gene. This CDR3 is built from 14 residues. A multiplex PCR was run with 60 Vbeta primers and 13 Jbeta primers. Produced via immunoSEQ multiplex PCR; TCRdb's table is partial and in-frame only. The data contain roughly 190,000 clones, 70% to 80% of them seen just once; the ten biggest clones take up less than 2.5%. This receptor was identified in a woman aged 30 to 39 in good health and CMV-seropositive. The chain recombines TRBV27 with TRBJ2-1; 10 bases line up with TRBD1. The source material was PBMCs. CDR3: CASSLGQGYNEQFF. The CDR3 DNA follows: TGTGCCAGCAGTTTGGGACAGGGGTACAATGAGCAGTTCTTC.